This TCR beta chain came from a study of T cells after yellow fever vaccination. Study-wide background: Some fractions had low cell numbers, and these were prepared with SMART-Seq v4 Ultra Low Input.

General study points: Some clonotypes were seen in both the CD4 and the CD8 compartments. These made up a small share and likely arose from convergent recombination.

This clonotype has a count of ten or more. Antigen specificity is unknown. V was pared by 2 bases and J by 3 bases, with 9 bases between. The germline CDR1 and CDR2 sequences are ENHRY and SYGVKD. The CDR3 is 14 amino acids. Template-switching 5'RACE yielded the TCR cDNA; a universal primer site and UMIs were added in the process. TCRdb used MiXCR to reprocess the 5' RACE reads, holding one entry per CDR3 protein. The sample includes a few hundred thousand distinct CDR3 sequences, around 4% seen only once; the top ten take around 22%. The chain joins TRBV10-3 to TRBJ2-3, with D unresolved. This TCR was sampled from a man aged 18 to 30 who received the YFV17D yellow fever vaccine. The sample was PBMCs, taken on the day of the yellow fever booster vaccination. The CDR3, as DNA: TGTGCCATCAGTGAGGGGTCTTGGACAGATACGCAGTATTTT. Amino acid sequence: CAISEGSWTDTQYF.